This entry describes one T cell receptor (beta chain). As yet, its antigen is unknown. These data originate in a study of CD8 T cells in ankylosing spondylitis. MiXCR, applied by TCRdb to the 5' RACE reads, yields one record per CDR3 protein. The sample consists of a few hundred thousand distinct CDR3 sequences, 6% to 8% of them appearing once. The V end lost 6 bases, the J end lost 0 bases, and 9 bases lay between the germline ends. Germline V lookup: CDR1 LGHNT, CDR2 FRNRAP. There are 13 residues in the CDR3. General study findings and limits: Blood from ankylosing spondylitis patients appeared to carry a characteristic roughly eight-variant TCR beta motif.

The TCR comes from a male donor with ankylosing spondylitis. Material for sequencing was blood, either unsorted or a sorted T cell fraction (not recorded which). The J gene is TRBJ2-7, the V gene TRBV12-5; D ambiguous. The CDR3 coding sequence is TGTGCTAGTGGGCCTGGAAGCTCCTACGAGCAGTACTTC. Protein sequence: CASGPGSSYEQYF.